This TCR beta chain was obtained from a study of cytomegalovirus exposure and HLA in healthy donors. Study in general: The Caucasian-associated ancestry cluster contained about 80% of the 300 to 400 genotyped donors.

Germline assignment: CDR1 SGHKS and CDR2 YYEKEE (reference sequence). The ends were cut back, 6 bases at V and 4 bases at J, with 10 bases in the middle. The CDR3 is made up of 12 amino acids. PCR amplification relied on 60 Vbeta primers (plus 13 Jbeta primers). Method: immunoSEQ multiplex PCR; TCRdb's copy keeps in-frame clones and lacks some. The repertoire holds more than 130,000 clones, with about four fifths as singletons. The TCR was taken from a man aged 40-49 years in good health and CMV-seropositive. The rearrangement links TRBV5-5 to TRBJ1-1; possibly TRBD1 for D (5 bases). Sequenced: PBMCs. CDR3 in DNA: TGTGCCAGCAAGGGGTGGGCCACTGAAGCTTTCTTT. Translating gives CASKGWATEAFF.